Presented here are 16 T cell receptor beta chains from one specimen sequenced in a study of blood T cell repertoires in COVID-19. Data came from immunoSEQ multiplex PCR; TCRdb stores just in-frame clones and leaves some out. There are approximately 220,000 clones in the sample; roughly 82% occur only once, and roughly 4.7% lies in the top ten. The sequencing sample was made of peripheral blood. The receptors originated from a woman between 65 and 79 years old with acute or convalescent COVID-19.

This sequence joins TRBV19 and TRBJ1-6; D unclear. This CDR3 is built from 16 residues. Germline V gene sequence: CDR1 LNHDA, CDR2 SQIVND (reference sequence). V was cut by 5 bases and J by 3 bases, with 14 bases left in between. CDR3 in DNA: TGTGCCAGTAGTTTCCGCGTTGGGAGCTATAATTCACCCCTCCACTTT. It codes for CASSFRVGSYNSPLHF.

As concerns this clone: Different DNA sequences within this sample yield the same CDR3. The CDR3 sequence is CASSLGGEKLFF. The CDR3 DNA sequence: TGTGCCAGCAGCTTAGGAGGGGAAAAACTGTTTTTT. V usage is TRBV7-2 and J usage is TRBJ1-4; D not certain. Trimming removed 1 base at V and 8 bases at J, with 5 bases between. Germline lookup yields CDR1 SGHTA and CDR2 FQGNSA. The CDR3 length is 12 residues.

This clone has just one count. The chain carries TRBV2 and TRBJ1-5; D remains ambiguous. This CDR3 is 15 amino acids long. Germline CDR1 is SNHLY and CDR2 is FYNNEI. The ends were cut back, 4 bases at V and 0 bases at J, with 10 bases in the middle. The CDR3 reads CASSGRLDSNQPQHF. For the CDR3, the DNA is TGTGCCAGCAGTGGGAGGCTAGATAGCAATCAGCCCCAGCATTTT. Together with reference TRBV2 and TRBJ1-5, the CDR3 gives the full variable domain: EPEVTQTPSHQVTQMGQEVILRCVPISNHLYFYWYRQILGQKVEFLVSFYNNEISEKSEIFDDQFSVERPDGSNFTLKIRSTKLEDSAMYFCASSGRLDSNQPQHFGDGTRLSIL.

The V and J genes are TRBV6-1 and TRBJ1-3; the D gene is possibly TRBD1 (5 bases). The V gene's germline CDR1 is MNHNS and CDR2 SASEGT. V was pared by 0 bases and J by 0 bases, with 15 bases between. The CDR3 contains 18 residues. DNA of the CDR3: TGTGCCAGCAGTGAAGCGCTTCAGGGCGGAAGCTCTGGAAACACCATATATTTT. Amino acids: CASSEALQGGSSGNTIYF.

The gene calls are TRBV24-1 and TRBJ2-7; the match to TRBD1 covers 7 bases. The CDR3 is 14 residues long. Germline V gives CDR1 KGHDR, CDR2 SFDVKD. After removal of 1 base from V and 5 bases from J, the junction contained 4 bases not matched to a gene. CDR3 protein: CATSDFDRADEQYF. The CDR3 region has the DNA TGTGCCACCAGTGATTTTGACAGGGCGGACGAGCAGTACTTC.

The chain carries TRBV2 and TRBJ2-2, with a possible D match to TRBD2 (6 bases). The CDR3 runs to 16 residues. The germline V gene encodes CDR1 SNHLY and CDR2 FYNNEI. V was clipped by 4 bases and J by 5 bases, with 17 bases between them. The CDR3 sequence is CASSGSWGLSTGELFF. The DNA of the CDR3 is TGTGCCAGCAGTGGGAGCTGGGGACTCTCAACCGGGGAGCTGTTTTTT. The full variable domain, with the rest looked up from reference TRBV2 and TRBJ2-2, is EPEVTQTPSHQVTQMGQEVILRCVPISNHLYFYWYRQILGQKVEFLVSFYNNEISEKSEIFDDQFSVERPDGSNFTLKIRSTKLEDSAMYFCASSGSWGLSTGELFFGEGSRLTVL.

The chain uses TRBV9 and TRBJ2-1, with 10 bases fitting TRBD1. Trimming took 0 bases from V and 2 from J; bases not matched to a gene: 17. Germline CDR1 and CDR2: SGDLS and YYNGEE. This CDR3 comprises 21 residues. CDR3 sequence: CASSVAIGDRGSPGPYNEQFF. In DNA, the CDR3 is TGTGCCAGCAGCGTAGCTATCGGGGACAGGGGTTCGCCCGGTCCCTACAATGAGCAGTTCTTC.

The CDR3 here is CASSYDLKETQYF. As DNA, the CDR3 is TGTGCCAGCAGCTACGACTTAAAAGAGACCCAGTACTTC. The chain combines TRBV5-4 with TRBJ2-5, with D hard to call. This CDR3 region has 13 residues. CDR1 is SGHNT, CDR2 YYREEE, per germline (reference sequence). V was trimmed by 3 bases and J by 3 bases, leaving 9 bases between them.

V is TRBV12-3 or TRBV12-4 and J is TRBJ1-1, with TRBD1 identical over 7 bases. The CDR3 length is 13 residues. The V segment lost 5 bases and the J segment 6 bases; nucleotides outside the gene matches: 6. CDR3: CASSIRQGAEAFF. DNA for the CDR3: TGTGCCAGCAGTATAAGACAGGGAGCTGAAGCTTTCTTT.

The chain employs TRBV7-9 and TRBJ2-6; D remains ambiguous. The CDR3 sequence is 16 residues long. With 1 base removed from V and 2 bases from J, the gap between germline ends came to 9 bases. Germline V gene data show CDR1 as SEHNR and CDR2 as FQNEAQ (reference sequence). CDR3 region: CASSLDSVAGANVLTF. The CDR3 region has the DNA TGTGCCAGCAGCTTAGACAGTGTCGCTGGGGCCAACGTCCTGACTTTC. Full variable domain (outside the CDR3, taken from reference TRBV7-9 and TRBJ2-6): DTGVSQNPRHKITKRGQNVTFRCDPISEHNRLYWYRQTLGQGPEFLTYFQNEAQLEKSRLLSDRFSAERPKGSFSTLEIQRTEQGDSAMYLCASSLDSVAGANVLTFGAGSRLTVL.

The V gene is TRBV7-2, the J gene TRBJ2-1; 9 nucleotides align to TRBD2. Losses at the gene ends were 5 bases for V and 2 bases for J; bases not matched to a gene: 7. The CDR3 runs 16 residues. Germline V CDR1 and CDR2: SGHTA, FQGNSA. CDR3 residues: CASSILASGAYNEQFF. CDR3 DNA: TGTGCCAGCAGCATATTGGCTAGCGGGGCCTACAATGAGCAGTTCTTC.

The gene calls are TRBV19 and TRBJ1-6; 10 positions match TRBD1. V lost 7 bases, J lost 5 bases, and 5 bases stayed unmatched. The CDR3 loop spans 15 amino acids. CDR1 and CDR2 from the germline V gene are LNHDA and SQIVND (reference sequence). In DNA, the CDR3 is TGTGCCAGTACCTCGGGACAGGGGAATAATTCACCCCTCCACTTT. It is translated as CASTSGQGNNSPLHF.

This sequence joins TRBV24-1 and TRBJ2-7, with TRBD2 matching over 7 bases. The CDR3 sequence is 14 residues long. Trimming removed 3 bases from V and 3 bases from J; junction bases left unmatched: 4. CDR1 is KGHDR and CDR2 is SFDVKD in the germline V gene. CDR3 nucleotides: TGTGCCACCAGTGATAGCGGGAAGCTCTACGAGCAGTACTTC. Translated, it gives CATSDSGKLYEQYF.

The chain has TRBV7-9 and TRBJ2-5; no reliable D call. The CDR3 spans 15 residues. Trimming shortened V by 5 bases and J by 3 bases, and 16 bases separated the two germline ends. Germline V gene lookup returns CDR1 SEHNR and CDR2 FQNEAQ (reference sequence). The CDR3 loop reads CASSPVAPLEETQYF. As DNA, the CDR3 is TGTGCCAGCAGCCCCGTCGCGCCGTTAGAAGAGACCCAGTACTTC.

This chain uses TRBV5-1 with TRBJ1-5; D perhaps matches TRBD1 (6 bases). Germline loops: CDR1 SGHRS, CDR2 YFSETQ. CDR3 size: 15 residues. V was trimmed by 0 bases and J by 4 bases, leaving 11 bases between them. This chain's CDR3 is CASSLVGGANQPQHF. The CDR3 DNA sequence: TGCGCCAGCAGCTTGGTTGGGGGGGCGAATCAGCCCCAGCATTTT.

This clone was counted only a few times. The rearrangement joins TRBV15 to TRBJ1-1, with 7 bases that match TRBD1. Germline CDR1 and CDR2: LNHNV and YYDKDF (reference sequence). V shed 4 bases and J 5 bases; nucleotides not matched to a gene: 7. The CDR3 contains 14 residues. CDR3 sequence: CATSKADRVTEAFF. The CDR3 DNA sequence: TGTGCCACCAGCAAGGCCGACAGGGTAACTGAAGCTTTCTTT.